The rows below give T cell receptor beta chains drawn from one sample of a study of neoadjuvant anti-PD-1 for oral cavity cancer. Using immunoSEQ multiplex PCR, the repertoire was profiled, and TCRdb retains in-frame clones only, with some absent. The sample has more than 13,000 clones, about three quarters seen once. The sequencing here drew on PBMCs, taken after nivolumab (anti-PD-1) treatment. Every receptor here comes from a person between 40 and 80 years old with oral cavity squamous cell carcinoma. CDR3s include the opening cysteine and the closing phenylalanine or tryptophan. The D gene is left open where the match is weak. The size field is filled for only some rows; it gives once, few, many or a size class.

size,D,V,J,DNA,CDR3
-,TRBD2,TRBV7-7,TRBJ2-1,TGTGCTAGCAGCCCGGGGACTAGTAATGAGCAGTTCTTC,CASSPGTSNEQFF
-,TRBD2,TRBV4-2,TRBJ2-3,TGTGCCAGCAGCCAAGGACTAGCGGGAGATACGCAGTATTTT,CASSQGLAGDTQYF
-,-,TRBV4-1,TRBJ1-1,TGCGCCAGCAGCCAAGGCCGGCGCTTGAGTACTGAAGCTTTCTTT,CASSQGRRLSTEAFF
-,TRBD1,TRBV5-4,TRBJ2-1,TGTGCCAGCAGCTTAGGACAGGAGTGGTTGAATGAGCAGTTCTTC,CASSLGQEWLNEQFF
-,-,TRBV9,TRBJ2-3,TGTGCCAGCAGCGCCCGCCAGACGACCTCTAGCACAGATACGCAGTATTTT,CASSARQTTSSTDTQYF
-,-,TRBV28,TRBJ1-3,TGTGCCAGCAGTTCCCCCGGTGGTACACGTGGGTCCACCATATATTTT,CASSSPGGTRGSTIYF
-,-,TRBV29-1,TRBJ2-1,TGCAGCGTTGTTGGGGGGACCCACAATGAGCAGTTCTTC,CSVVGGTHNEQFF
-,TRBD1,TRBV7-6,TRBJ1-1,TGTGCCAGCAGCAGACAGGGAGGCACTGAAGCTTTCTTT,CASSRQGGTEAFF
-,TRBD2,TRBV9,TRBJ2-5,TGTGCCAGCAGCCGCCTGGGGGGCTTAGCGGGAGGGACGGAGACCCAGTACTTC,CASSRLGGLAGGTETQYF
-,-,TRBV30,TRBJ1-3,TGTGCCTGGAGTGTAAGGGGAAACACCATATATTTT,CAWSVRGNTIYF
-,TRBD1,TRBV11-2,TRBJ2-7,TGTGCCAGCAGCTCAATTAGGGACAGCCCACCTCGGGAGCAGTACTTC,CASSSIRDSPPREQYF
once,-,TRBV15,TRBJ1-5,TGTGCCACCAGCAGAGGAGGGCCAGGATCTTATAGCAATCAGCCCCAGCATTTT,CATSRGGPGSYSNQPQHF
-,TRBD2,TRBV6-1,TRBJ2-1,TGTGCCAGCACTAGGACTAGCGGAGGGGGAAAGCAGTTCTTC,CASTRTSGGGKQFF
-,-,TRBV5-3,TRBJ1-5,TGTGAGGGGTGGAGCAATCAGCCCCAGCATTTT,CEGWSNQPQHF
few,-,TRBV27,TRBJ1-1,TGTGCCAGCAGTTGGACAGCCAACACTGAAGCTTTCTTT,CASSWTANTEAFF
-,-,TRBV19,TRBJ2-6,TGTGCCAGTAGAAATACAGGGAGGACTGGGGCCAACGTCCTGACTTTC,CASRNTGRTGANVLTF
-,-,TRBV28,TRBJ1-2,TGTGCCAGCAGTTTCCGAGGGGATTACTATGGCTACACCTTC,CASSFRGDYYGYTF
-,-,TRBV19,TRBJ1-5,TGTGCCAGTAGTATGACGGTTACTAGCAATCAGCCCCAGCATTTT,CASSMTVTSNQPQHF
once,-,TRBV6-5,TRBJ2-7,TGTGCCAGCACCTTATCTGGTACAGGGAGCAACGAGCAGTACTTC,CASTLSGTGSNEQYF
once,-,TRBV30,TRBJ1-3,TGTGCCTGGATTCCGGGGGTCTCTGGAAACACCATATATTTT,CAWIPGVSGNTIYF
-,TRBD1,TRBV6-6,TRBJ1-2,TGTGCCAGCACCCAGACGACAGGGGGTGATGGCTACACCTTC,CASTQTTGGDGYTF
-,-,TRBV7-6,TRBJ2-7,TGTGCCAGCAGCTTAGGTTTCGGACGGACCTACGAGCAGTACTTC,CASSLGFGRTYEQYF
-,-,TRBV21-1,TRBJ1-1,TGTGCCAGCAGCAAAGGAAGGGGGCTTGGTGAAGCTTTCTTT,CASSKGRGLGEAFF
-,TRBD2,TRBV5-1,TRBJ2-2,TGCGCCAGCGGGGAGGGAGGCACCGGGGAGCTGTTTTTT,CASGEGGTGELFF
-,-,TRBV6-5,TRBJ2-7,TGTGCCAGCAGCCGGGGGAGCACTCCCTCCTACGAGCAGTACTTC,CASSRGSTPSYEQYF
-,-,TRBV10-3,TRBJ1-2,TGTGCCATCCCCGGGGCAGACTATGGCTACACCTTC,CAIPGADYGYTF
few,-,TRBV6-6,TRBJ2-6,TGTGCCAGCAGTTATAAGTTCACCTCTGGGGCCAACGTCCTGACTTTC,CASSYKFTSGANVLTF
few,-,TRBV19,TRBJ1-2,TGTGCCAGTAGTATCGGACAGCGCTATGGCTACACCTTC,CASSIGQRYGYTF
few,TRBD2,TRBV18,TRBJ2-6,TGTGCCAGCTCACCAAGGACTAGCGGGAGTGTCTCTGGGGCCAACGTCCTGACTTTC,CASSPRTSGSVSGANVLTF
-,TRBD2,TRBV15,TRBJ2-7,TGTGCCACCAGCAGTGGACTAGCGGGCTCCTACGAGCAGTACTTC,CATSSGLAGSYEQYF
-,TRBD1,TRBV2,TRBJ2-7,TGTGCCAGCACCTCATCCGGGACAGGGGGCGCGGGTGTGCAGTACTTC,CASTSSGTGGAGVQYF
-,TRBD2,TRBV11-2,TRBJ2-7,TGTGCCAGCAGACATGCCCGGCGGGCGGGAGGAAATGAGCAGTACTTC,CASRHARRAGGNEQYF
-,-,TRBV29-1,TRBJ2-2,TGCAGCGTTCGAACGTTCGCGAACACCGGGGAGCTGTTTTTT,CSVRTFANTGELFF
-,-,TRBV6-5,TRBJ1-3,TGTGCCAGCAGGGACACGTTCCGGGGGGTATATTTT,CASRDTFRGVYF
-,-,TRBV7-6,TRBJ1-2,TGTGCCAGCAGCTTACTCTCTAACTATGGCTACACCTTC,CASSLLSNYGYTF
few,-,TRBV6-4,TRBJ2-2,TGTGCCAGCGGGGACTCCCAGACCGGGGAGCTGTTTTTT,CASGDSQTGELFF
-,-,TRBV6-1,TRBJ2-6,TGTGCCAGCAGTGACATAGGGTCTGGGGCCAACGTCCTGACTTTC,CASSDIGSGANVLTF
-,TRBD2,TRBV11-2,TRBJ2-7,TGTGCCAGCAGCCTGACTAGCGGGAGCGCCTACGAGCAGTACTTC,CASSLTSGSAYEQYF
-,-,TRBV5-6,TRBJ2-7,TGTGCCAGCAGCTTGGACGGGGGAGGAGCTTACGAGCAGTACTTC,CASSLDGGGAYEQYF
few,-,TRBV19,TRBJ2-7,TGTGCCAGTAGTATCGATTCCGCCAGCTCCTACGAGCAGTACTTC,CASSIDSASSYEQYF